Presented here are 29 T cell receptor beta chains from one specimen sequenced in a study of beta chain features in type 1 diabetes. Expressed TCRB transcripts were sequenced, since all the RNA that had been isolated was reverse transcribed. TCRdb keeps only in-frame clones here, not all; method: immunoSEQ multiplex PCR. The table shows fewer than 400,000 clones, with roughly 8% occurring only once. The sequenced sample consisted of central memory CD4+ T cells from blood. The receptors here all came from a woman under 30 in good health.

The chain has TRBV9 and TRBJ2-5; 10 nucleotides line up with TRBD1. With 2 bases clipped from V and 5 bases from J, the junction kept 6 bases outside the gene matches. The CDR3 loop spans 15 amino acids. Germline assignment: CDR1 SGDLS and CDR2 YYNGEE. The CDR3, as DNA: TGTGCCAGCAGCGTGGGGACAGGGGCGGAGGAGACCCAGTACTTC. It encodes CASSVGTGAEETQYF.

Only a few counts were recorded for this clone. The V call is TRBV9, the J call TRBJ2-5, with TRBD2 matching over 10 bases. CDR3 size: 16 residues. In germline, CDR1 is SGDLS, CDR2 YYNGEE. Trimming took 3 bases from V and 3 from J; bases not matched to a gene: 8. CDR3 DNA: TGTGCCAGCAGCGCCCAAAAACTAGCGGGAAAAGAGACCCAGTACTTC. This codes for CASSAQKLAGKETQYF.

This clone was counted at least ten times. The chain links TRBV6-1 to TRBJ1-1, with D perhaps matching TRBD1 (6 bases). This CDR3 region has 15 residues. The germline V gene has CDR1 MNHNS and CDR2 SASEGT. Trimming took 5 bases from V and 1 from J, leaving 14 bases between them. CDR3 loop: CASSKTGARNTEAFF. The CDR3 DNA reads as TGTGCCAGCAGTAAGACAGGCGCCCGGAACACTGAAGCTTTCTTT.

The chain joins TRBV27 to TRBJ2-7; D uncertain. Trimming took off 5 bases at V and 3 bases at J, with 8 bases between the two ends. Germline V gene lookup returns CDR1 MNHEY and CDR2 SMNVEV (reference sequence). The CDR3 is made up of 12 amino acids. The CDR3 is CASSGPGYEQYF. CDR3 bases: TGTGCCAGCAGTGGGCCGGGCTACGAGCAGTACTTC.

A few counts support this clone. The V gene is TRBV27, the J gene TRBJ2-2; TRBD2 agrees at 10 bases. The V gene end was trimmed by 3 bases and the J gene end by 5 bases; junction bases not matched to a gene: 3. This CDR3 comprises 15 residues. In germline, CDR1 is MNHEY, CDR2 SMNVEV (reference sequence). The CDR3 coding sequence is TGTGCCAGCAGTTTGGGACTAGCGAGGACCGGGGAGCTGTTTTTT. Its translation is CASSLGLARTGELFF.

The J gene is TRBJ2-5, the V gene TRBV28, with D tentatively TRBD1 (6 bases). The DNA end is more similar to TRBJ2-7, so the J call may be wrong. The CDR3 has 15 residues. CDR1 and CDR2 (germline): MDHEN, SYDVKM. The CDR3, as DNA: TGTGCCAGCAGTTTACCCGGGACAATAATCGGCGAGCAGTACTTC. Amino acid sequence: CASSLPGTIIGEQYF.

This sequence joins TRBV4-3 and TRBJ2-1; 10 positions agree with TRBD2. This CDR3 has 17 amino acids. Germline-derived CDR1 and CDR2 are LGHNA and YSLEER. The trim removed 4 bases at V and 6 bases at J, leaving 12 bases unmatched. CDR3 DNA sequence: TGCGCCAGCAGCCTCGGTCTAGCGGGAGTGTCTGCCAATGAGCAGTTCTTC. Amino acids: CASSLGLAGVSANEQFF.

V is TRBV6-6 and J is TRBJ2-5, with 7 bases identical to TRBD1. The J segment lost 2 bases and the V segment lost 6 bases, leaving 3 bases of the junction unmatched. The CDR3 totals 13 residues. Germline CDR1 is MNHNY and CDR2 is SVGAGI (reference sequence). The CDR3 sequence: CASRTDRQETQYF. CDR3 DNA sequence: TGTGCCAGCAGAACGGACAGGCAAGAGACCCAGTACTTC.

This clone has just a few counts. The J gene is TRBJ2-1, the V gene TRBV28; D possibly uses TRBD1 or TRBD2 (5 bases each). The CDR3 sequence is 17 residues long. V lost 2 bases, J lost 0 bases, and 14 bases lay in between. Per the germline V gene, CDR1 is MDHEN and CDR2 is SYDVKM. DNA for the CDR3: TGTGCCAGCAGTTTACGGGCAGGGAGTGCCTCCTACAATGAGCAGTTCTTC. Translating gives CASSLRAGSASYNEQFF.

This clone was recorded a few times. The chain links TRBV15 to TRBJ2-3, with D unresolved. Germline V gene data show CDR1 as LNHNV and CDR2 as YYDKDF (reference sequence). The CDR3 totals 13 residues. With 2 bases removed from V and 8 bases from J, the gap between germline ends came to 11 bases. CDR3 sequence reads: CATSRSRAGTQYF. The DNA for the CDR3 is TGTGCCACCAGCAGATCCCGAGCCGGTACGCAGTATTTT.

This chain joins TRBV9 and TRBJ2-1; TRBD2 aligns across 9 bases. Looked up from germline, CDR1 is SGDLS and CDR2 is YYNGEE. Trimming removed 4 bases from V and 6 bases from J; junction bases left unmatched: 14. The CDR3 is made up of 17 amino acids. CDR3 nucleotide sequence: TGTGCCAGCAGCCCTCGGTACTTAGCGGGAGCTAGCAATGAGCAGTTCTTC. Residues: CASSPRYLAGASNEQFF.

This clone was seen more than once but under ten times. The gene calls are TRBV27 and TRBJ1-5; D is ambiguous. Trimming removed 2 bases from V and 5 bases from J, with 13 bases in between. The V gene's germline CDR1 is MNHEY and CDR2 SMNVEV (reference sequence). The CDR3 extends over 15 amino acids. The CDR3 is CASSLGLGGHQPQHF. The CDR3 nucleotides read TGTGCCAGCAGTTTAGGCCTCGGAGGGCATCAGCCCCAGCATTTT.

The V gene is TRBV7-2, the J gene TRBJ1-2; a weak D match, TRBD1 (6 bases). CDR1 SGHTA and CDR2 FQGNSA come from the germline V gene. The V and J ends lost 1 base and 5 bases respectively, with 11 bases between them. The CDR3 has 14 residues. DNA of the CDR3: TGTGCCAGCAGCTTAGGGGGGACACAATATGGCTACACCTTC. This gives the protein CASSLGGTQYGYTF.

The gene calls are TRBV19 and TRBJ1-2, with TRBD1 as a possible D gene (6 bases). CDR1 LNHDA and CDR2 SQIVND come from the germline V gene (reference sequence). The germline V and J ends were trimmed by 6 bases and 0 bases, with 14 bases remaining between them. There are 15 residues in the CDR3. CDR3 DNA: TGTGCCAGTAGCCCCTCCGGACAGACTAACTATGGCTACACCTTC. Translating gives CASSPSGQTNYGYTF.

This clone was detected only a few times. CDR3 amino acids: CATSRGPGQGLHQPQHF. The CDR3 DNA follows: TGTGCCACCAGCAGAGGCCCGGGACAGGGTTTGCATCAGCCCCAGCATTTT. The chain links TRBV15 to TRBJ1-5, with 9 bases that match TRBD1. Germline CDR1 and CDR2: LNHNV and YYDKDF (reference sequence). The length of the CDR3 is 17 residues. After removal of 1 base from V and 5 bases from J, the junction contained 9 bases not matched to a gene.

The CDR3 spells CASSRVGGPDSNQPQHF. The CDR3, as DNA: TGTGCCAGCTCACGAGTTGGGGGGCCCGATAGCAATCAGCCCCAGCATTTT. The chain combines TRBV18 with TRBJ1-5; tentative D call: TRBD1 (6 bases). V was cut by 4 bases and J by 0 bases, with 16 bases left in between. Per the germline V gene, CDR1 is KGHSH and CDR2 is LQKENI. The CDR3 is 17 amino acids. Looking up the rest from reference TRBV18 and TRBJ1-5 gives the full variable domain: NAGVMQNPRHLVRRRGQEARLRCSPMKGHSHVYWYRQLPEEGLKFMVYLQKENIIDESGMPKERFSAEFPKEGPSILRIQQVVRGDSAAYFCASSRVGGPDSNQPQHFGDGTRLSIL.

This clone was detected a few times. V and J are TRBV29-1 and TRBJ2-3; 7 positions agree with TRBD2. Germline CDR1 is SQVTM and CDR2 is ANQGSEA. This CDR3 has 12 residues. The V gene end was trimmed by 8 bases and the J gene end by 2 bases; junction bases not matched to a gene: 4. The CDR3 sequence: CSSSGFTDTQYF. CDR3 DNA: TGCAGCTCTAGCGGTTTCACAGATACGCAGTATTTT.

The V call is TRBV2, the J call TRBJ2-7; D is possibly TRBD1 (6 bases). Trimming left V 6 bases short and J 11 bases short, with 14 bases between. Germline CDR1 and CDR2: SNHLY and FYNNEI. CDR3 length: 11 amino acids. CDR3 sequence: CASSGDTTEYF. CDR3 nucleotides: TGTGCCAGCAGCGGGGACACGACAGAGTACTTC.

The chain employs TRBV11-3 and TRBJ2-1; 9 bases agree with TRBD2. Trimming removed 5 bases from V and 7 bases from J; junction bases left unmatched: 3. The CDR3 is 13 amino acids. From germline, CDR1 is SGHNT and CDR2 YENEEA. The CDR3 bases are TGTGCCAGCAGCCCTAGCGGGATTAATGAGCAGTTCTTC. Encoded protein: CASSPSGINEQFF.

The CDR3 region is CASSVAGRASSGNTIYF. CDR3 bases: TGTGCCAGCAGCGTAGCAGGCAGGGCGAGCTCTGGAAACACCATATATTTT. V and J are TRBV9 and TRBJ1-3; D possibly corresponds to TRBD1 (5 bases). This CDR3 has 17 residues. Germline CDR1 reads SGDLS; CDR2 reads YYNGEE. The V end was cut by 0 bases, the J end by 0 bases, with 13 bases between.

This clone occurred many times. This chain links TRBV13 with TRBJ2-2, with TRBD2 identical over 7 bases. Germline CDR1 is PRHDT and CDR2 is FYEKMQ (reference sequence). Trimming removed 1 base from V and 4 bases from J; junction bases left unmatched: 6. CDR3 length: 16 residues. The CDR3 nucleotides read TGTGCCAGCAGCTTAGAGGCGGGAGTAAGCACCGGGGAGCTGTTTTTT. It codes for CASSLEAGVSTGELFF.

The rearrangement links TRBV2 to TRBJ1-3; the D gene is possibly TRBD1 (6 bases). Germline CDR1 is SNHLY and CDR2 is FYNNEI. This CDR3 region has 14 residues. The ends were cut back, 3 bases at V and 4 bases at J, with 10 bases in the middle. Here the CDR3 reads CASSDGGRGNTIYF. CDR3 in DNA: TGTGCCAGCAGTGACGGGGGGCGCGGAAACACCATATATTTT.

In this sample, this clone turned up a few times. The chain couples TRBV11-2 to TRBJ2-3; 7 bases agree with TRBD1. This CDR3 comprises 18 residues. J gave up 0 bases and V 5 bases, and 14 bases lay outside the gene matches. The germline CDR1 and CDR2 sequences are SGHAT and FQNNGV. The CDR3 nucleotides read TGTGCCAGCAGCCTGATTATGGGACAGAAAGCTAGCACAGATACGCAGTATTTT. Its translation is CASSLIMGQKASTDTQYF.

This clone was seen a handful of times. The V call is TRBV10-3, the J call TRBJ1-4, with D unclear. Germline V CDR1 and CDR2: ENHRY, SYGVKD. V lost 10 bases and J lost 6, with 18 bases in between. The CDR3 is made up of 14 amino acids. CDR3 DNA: TGTGCCAGCAGCAAAACAGTTTGGGATGAAAAACTGTTTTTT. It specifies CASSKTVWDEKLFF.

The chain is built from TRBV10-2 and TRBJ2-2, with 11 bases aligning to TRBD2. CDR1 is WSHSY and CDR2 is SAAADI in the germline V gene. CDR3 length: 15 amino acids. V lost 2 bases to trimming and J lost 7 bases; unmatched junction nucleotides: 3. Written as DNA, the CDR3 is TGCGCCAGCAGTGAGCTAGCGGGAGGTAACGGGGAGCTGTTTTTT. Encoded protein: CASSELAGGNGELFF.

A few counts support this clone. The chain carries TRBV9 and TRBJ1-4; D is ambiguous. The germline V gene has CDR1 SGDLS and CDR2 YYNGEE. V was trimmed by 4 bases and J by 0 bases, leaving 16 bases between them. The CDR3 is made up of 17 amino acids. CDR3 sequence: CASSPGEGFATNEKLFF. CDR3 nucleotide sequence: TGTGCCAGCAGCCCAGGAGAGGGCTTTGCAACTAATGAAAAACTGTTTTTT. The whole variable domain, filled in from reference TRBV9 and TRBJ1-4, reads DSGVTQTPKHLITATGQRVTLRCSPRSGDLSVYWYQQSLDQGLQFLIQYYNGEERAKGNILERFSAQQFPDLHSELNLSSLELGDSALYFCASSPGEGFATNEKLFFGSGTQLSVL.

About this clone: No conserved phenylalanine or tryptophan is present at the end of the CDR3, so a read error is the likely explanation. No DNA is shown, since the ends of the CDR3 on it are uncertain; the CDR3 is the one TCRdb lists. This CDR3 reads CASSVTPPTSLE. The V call is TRBV2, the J call TRBJ2-3; the table's D call, TRBD2, was not checked against the DNA. The CDR3 comprises 12 residues, both ends counted. Germline loops: CDR1 SNHLY, CDR2 FYNNEI.

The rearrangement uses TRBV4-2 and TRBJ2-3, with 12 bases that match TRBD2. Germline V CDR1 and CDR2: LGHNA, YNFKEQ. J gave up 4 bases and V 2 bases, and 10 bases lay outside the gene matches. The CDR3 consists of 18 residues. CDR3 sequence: CASSQNPSGRAIPDTQYF. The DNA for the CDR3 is TGTGCCAGCAGCCAAAACCCTAGCGGGAGGGCCATTCCAGATACGCAGTATTTT.

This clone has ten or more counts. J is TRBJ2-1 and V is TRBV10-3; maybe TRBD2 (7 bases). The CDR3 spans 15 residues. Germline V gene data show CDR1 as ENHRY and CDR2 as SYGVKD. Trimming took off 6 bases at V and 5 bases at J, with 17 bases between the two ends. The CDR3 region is CAISERGGSHNEQFF. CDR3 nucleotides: TGTGCCATCAGCGAGAGGGGGGGGTCCCACAATGAGCAGTTCTTC.